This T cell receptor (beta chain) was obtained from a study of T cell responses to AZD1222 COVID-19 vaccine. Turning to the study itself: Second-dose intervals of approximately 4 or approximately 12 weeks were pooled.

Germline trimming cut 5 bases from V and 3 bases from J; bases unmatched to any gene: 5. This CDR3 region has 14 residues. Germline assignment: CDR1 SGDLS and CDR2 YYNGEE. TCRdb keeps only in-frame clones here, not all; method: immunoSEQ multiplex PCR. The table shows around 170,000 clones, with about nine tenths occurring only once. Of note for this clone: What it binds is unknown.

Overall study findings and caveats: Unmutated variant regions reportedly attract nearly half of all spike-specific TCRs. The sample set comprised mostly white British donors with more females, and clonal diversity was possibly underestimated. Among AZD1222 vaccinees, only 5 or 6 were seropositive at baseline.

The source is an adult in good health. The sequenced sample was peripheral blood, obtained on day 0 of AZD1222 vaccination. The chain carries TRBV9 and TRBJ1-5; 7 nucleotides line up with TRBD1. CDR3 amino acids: CASSQQGSNQPQHF. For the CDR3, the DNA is TGTGCCAGCAGTCAACAGGGGTCCAATCAGCCCCAGCATTTT.